This T cell receptor (beta chain) was recovered during a study of cytomegalovirus exposure and HLA in healthy donors. Study-wide background: A subsequent analysis reported that the roughly 120 validation repertoires were produced on the same platform that had also been used for the 666 first-cohort repertoires.

The approximately 120-subject validation cohort, separate from the approximately 630-subject first cohort, included the donors. TCRdb's table, derived via immunoSEQ multiplex PCR, lists solely in-frame clones and lacks some. The table includes 90,000 to 100,000 clones, roughly 85% detected once. The sequence came from a woman aged 30 to 39 in good health and CMV-seronegative. The sample consisted of PBMCs.

The DNA of the CDR3 is TGTGCCAGCAGCTTAAACACGGGATCCTACGAGCAGTACTTC. Translation: CASSLNTGSYEQYF. This sequence joins TRBV7-3 and TRBJ2-7, with D tentatively TRBD2 (5 bases). The CDR3 is 14 residues long. V lost 1 base to trimming and J lost 1 base, with 8 bases between them. CDR1 SGHTA and CDR2 FQGTGA come from the germline V gene.